One sample yielded the 4 T cell receptor beta chains listed below, sequenced in a study of CD8 T cells in ankylosing spondylitis. These TCRs' antigens remain unknown. Findings of the study overall: A motif of seven or eight highly homologous TCR beta variants was seen as apparently characteristic of ankylosing spondylitis blood.

TCRdb itself ran the 5' RACE reads through MiXCR, one entry per CDR3 protein. In the table there are fewer than 450,000 distinct CDR3 sequences, 17% of which are singletons. The sequencing sample was made of blood, either unsorted or a sorted T cell fraction (not recorded which). These TCRs come from a male donor with ankylosing spondylitis.

V is TRBV5-1 and J is TRBJ1-4; possibly TRBD1 for D (6 bases). The germline V gene has CDR1 SGHRS and CDR2 YFSETQ. The CDR3 loop spans 20 amino acids. V was pared by 0 bases and J by 6 bases, with 27 bases between. Here the CDR3 DNA reads TGCGCCAGCAGCTTGGCCTTTGGGGTCCAGGTGCAGGGGCGGGATGAAAAACTGTTTTTT. Amino acids: CASSLAFGVQVQGRDEKLFF.

This clonotype was seen more than once but under ten times. The chain carries TRBV7-2 and TRBJ2-1; 8 bases are a match to TRBD2. The CDR3 is 17 residues long. Germline lookup yields CDR1 SGHTA and CDR2 FQGNSA. V gave up 5 bases and J gave up 7 bases; unmatched junction bases: 16. CDR3 sequence: CASSPRSGSGSGNEQFF. The CDR3 DNA sequence: TGTGCCAGCAGCCCTCGATCAGGAAGCGGGAGCGGGAATGAGCAGTTCTTC.

The chain combines TRBV20-1 with TRBJ2-3; D could derive from TRBD1 or TRBD2 (7 bases each). The germline V gene encodes CDR1 DFQATT and CDR2 SNEGSKA (reference sequence). The CDR3 consists of 15 residues. Trimming removed 0 bases at V and 5 bases at J, with 15 bases between. CDR3 bases: TGCAGTGCTAGAGATGGGAGGGGGCAAGGAGATACGCAGTATTTT. Translation: CSARDGRGQGDTQYF.

The gene calls are TRBV20-1 and TRBJ2-5, with 7 bases fitting TRBD2. V was pared by 4 bases and J by 0 bases, with 11 bases of the junction left unmatched. Germline V gives CDR1 DFQATT, CDR2 SNEGSKA (reference sequence). This CDR3 is built from 16 residues. The CDR3 loop reads CSAITRERGYQETQYF. The DNA of the CDR3 is TGCAGTGCTATAACAAGGGAGCGGGGATACCAAGAGACCCAGTACTTC.